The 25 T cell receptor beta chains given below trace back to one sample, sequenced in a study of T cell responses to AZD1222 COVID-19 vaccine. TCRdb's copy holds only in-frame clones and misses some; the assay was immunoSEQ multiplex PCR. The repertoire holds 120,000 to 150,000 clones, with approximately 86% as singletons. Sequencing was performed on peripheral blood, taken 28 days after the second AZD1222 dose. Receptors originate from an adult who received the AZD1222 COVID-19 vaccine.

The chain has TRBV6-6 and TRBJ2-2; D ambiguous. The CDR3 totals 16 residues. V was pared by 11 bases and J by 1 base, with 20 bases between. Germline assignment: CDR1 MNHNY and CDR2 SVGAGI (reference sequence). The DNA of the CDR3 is TGTGCCTCCTCGCCCGCAGGCAGTGTGAACACCGGGGAGCTGTTTTTT. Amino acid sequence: CASSPAGSVNTGELFF.

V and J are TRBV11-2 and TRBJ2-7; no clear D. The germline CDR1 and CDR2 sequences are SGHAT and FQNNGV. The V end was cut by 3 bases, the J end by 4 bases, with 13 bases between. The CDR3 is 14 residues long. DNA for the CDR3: TGTGCCAGCAGCTTGGGTAGTTCTGGGTACGAGCAGTACTTC. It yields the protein CASSLGSSGYEQYF.

DNA of the CDR3: TGTGCCAGCAGTTCAACTAGCGGGAGGGCCTTTGATACGCAGTATTTT. Translated, it gives CASSSTSGRAFDTQYF. The V call is TRBV6-5, the J call TRBJ2-3, with 13 nucleotides matching TRBD2. The germline V gene encodes CDR1 MNHEY and CDR2 SVGAGI. V lost 4 bases to trimming and J lost 6 bases; unmatched junction nucleotides: 7. The CDR3 runs to 16 residues.

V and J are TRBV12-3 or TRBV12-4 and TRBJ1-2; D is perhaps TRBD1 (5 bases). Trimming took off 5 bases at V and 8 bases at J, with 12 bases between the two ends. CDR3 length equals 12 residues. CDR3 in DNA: TGTGCCAGCAGTCCGGGGAGGGGAGGCTACACCTTC. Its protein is CASSPGRGGYTF.

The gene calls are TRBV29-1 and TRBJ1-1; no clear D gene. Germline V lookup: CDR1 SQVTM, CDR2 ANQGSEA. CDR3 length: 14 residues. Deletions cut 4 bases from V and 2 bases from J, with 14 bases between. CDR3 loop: CSVGSGPGNTEAFF. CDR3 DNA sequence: TGCAGCGTTGGATCCGGGCCCGGAAACACTGAAGCTTTCTTT.

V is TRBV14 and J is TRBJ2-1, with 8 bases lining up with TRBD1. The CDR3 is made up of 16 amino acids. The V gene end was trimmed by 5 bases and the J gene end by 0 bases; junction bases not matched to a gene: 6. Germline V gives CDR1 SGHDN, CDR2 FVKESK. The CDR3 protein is CASSLTGAGSYNEQFF. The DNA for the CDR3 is TGTGCCAGCAGCTTGACAGGGGCCGGCTCCTACAATGAGCAGTTCTTC.

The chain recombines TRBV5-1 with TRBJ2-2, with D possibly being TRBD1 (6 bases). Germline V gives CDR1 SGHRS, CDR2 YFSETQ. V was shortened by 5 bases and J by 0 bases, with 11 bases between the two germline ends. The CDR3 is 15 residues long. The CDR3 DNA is TGCGCCAGCAGAGAGGACAGAACGAACACCGGGGAGCTGTTTTTT. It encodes CASREDRTNTGELFF.

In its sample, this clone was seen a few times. The CDR3: CASSDRDRATSSGNTIYF. In nucleotides, the CDR3 is TGTGCCAGCAGCGACAGGGACAGGGCAACATCCTCTGGAAACACCATATATTTT. The genes are TRBV9 and TRBJ1-3, with 9 bases aligning to TRBD1. The CDR3 is 18 residues long. CDR1 is SGDLS and CDR2 is YYNGEE in the germline V gene. V was clipped by 3 bases and J by 0 bases; unmatched bases: 10.

CDR3: CASGRWDLGTEAFF. CDR3 DNA: TGCGCCAGCGGCAGGTGGGATTTGGGCACTGAAGCTTTCTTT. The chain carries TRBV5-1 and TRBJ1-1; D is unclear. The length of the CDR3 is 14 residues. V lost 7 bases and J 4 bases, leaving 17 bases between the germline ends. The germline V gene encodes CDR1 SGHRS and CDR2 YFSETQ.

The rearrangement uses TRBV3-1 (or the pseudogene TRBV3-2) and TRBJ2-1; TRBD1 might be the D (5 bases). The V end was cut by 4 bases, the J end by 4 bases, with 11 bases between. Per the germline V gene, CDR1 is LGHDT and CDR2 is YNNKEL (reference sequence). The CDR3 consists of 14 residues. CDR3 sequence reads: CASSLGVGYNEQFF. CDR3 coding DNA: TGTGCCAGCAGCCTAGGGGTCGGGTACAATGAGCAGTTCTTC.

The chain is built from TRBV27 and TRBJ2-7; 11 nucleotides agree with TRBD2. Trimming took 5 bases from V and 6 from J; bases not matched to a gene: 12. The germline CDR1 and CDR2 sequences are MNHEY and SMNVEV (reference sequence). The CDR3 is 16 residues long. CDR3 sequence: CASSLIAGGRIREQYF. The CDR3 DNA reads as TGTGCCAGCAGTCTCATAGCGGGGGGGCGTATACGCGAGCAGTACTTC.

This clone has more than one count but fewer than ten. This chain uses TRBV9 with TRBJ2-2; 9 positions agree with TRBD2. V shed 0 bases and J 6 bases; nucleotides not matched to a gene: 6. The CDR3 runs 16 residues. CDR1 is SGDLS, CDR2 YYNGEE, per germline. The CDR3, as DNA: TGTGCCAGCAGCGTAGTCTCTAGCGGGACCTCCGGGGAGCTGTTTTTT. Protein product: CASSVVSSGTSGELFF.

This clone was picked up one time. CDR3 DNA: TGTGCCATCAGTGAGTACGAGGGGACAGCGCAGTATTTT. This translates into CAISEYEGTAQYF. This rearrangement joins TRBV10-3 to TRBJ2-3, with TRBD1 matching 7 bases. The CDR3 totals 13 residues. From germline, CDR1 is ENHRY and CDR2 SYGVKD. The ends lost 1 base at V and 10 bases at J; junction bases unmatched: 5.

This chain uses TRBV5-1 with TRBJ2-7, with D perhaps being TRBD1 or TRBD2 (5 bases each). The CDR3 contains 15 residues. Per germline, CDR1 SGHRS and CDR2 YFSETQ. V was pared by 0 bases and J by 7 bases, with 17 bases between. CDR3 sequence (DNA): TGCGCCAGCAGCTTGGTTCTCATCGGGACGGGGGAGCAGTACTTC. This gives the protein CASSLVLIGTGEQYF.

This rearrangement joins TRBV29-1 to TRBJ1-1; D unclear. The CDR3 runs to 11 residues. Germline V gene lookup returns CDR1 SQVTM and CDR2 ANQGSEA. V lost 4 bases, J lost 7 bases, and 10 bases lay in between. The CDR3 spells CSVVEPGEAFF. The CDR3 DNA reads TGCAGCGTTGTTGAGCCTGGTGAAGCTTTCTTT.

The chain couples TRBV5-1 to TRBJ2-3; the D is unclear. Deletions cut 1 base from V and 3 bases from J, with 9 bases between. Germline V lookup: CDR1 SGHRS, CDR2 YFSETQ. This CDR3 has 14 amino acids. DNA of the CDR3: TGCGCCAGCAGCTTGACGGTCGAAACAGATACGCAGTATTTT. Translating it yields CASSLTVETDTQYF.

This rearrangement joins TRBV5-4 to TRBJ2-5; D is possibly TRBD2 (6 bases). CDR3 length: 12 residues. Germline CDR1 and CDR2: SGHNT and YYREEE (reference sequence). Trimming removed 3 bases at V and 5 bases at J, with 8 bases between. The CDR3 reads CASSWRGETQYF. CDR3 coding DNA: TGTGCCAGCAGCTGGAGGGGTGAGACCCAGTACTTC.

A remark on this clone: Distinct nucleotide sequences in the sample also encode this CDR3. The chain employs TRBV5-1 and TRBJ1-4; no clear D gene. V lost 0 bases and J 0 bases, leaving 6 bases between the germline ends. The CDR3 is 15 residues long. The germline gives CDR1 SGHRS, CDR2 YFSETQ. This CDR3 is CASSLGGATNEKLFF. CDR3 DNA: TGCGCCAGCAGCTTGGGGGGAGCAACTAATGAAAAACTGTTTTTT.

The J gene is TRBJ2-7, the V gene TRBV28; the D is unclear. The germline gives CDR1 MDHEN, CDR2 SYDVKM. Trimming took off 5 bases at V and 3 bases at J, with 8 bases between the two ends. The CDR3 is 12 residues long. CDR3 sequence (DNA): TGTGCCAGCAGTCCCGTCGGCTACGAGCAGTACTTC. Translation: CASSPVGYEQYF. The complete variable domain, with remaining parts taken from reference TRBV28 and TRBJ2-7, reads DVKVTQSSRYLVKRTGEKVFLECVQDMDHENMFWYRQDPGLGLRLIYFSYDVKMKEKGDIPEGYSVSREKKERFSLILESASTNQTSMYLCASSPVGYEQYFGPGTRLTVT.

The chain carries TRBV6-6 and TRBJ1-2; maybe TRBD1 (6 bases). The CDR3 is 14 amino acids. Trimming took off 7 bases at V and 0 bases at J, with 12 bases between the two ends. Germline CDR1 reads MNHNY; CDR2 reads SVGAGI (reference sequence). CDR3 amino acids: CASNTDRANYGYTF. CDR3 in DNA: TGTGCCAGCAATACGGACAGAGCTAACTATGGCTACACCTTC.

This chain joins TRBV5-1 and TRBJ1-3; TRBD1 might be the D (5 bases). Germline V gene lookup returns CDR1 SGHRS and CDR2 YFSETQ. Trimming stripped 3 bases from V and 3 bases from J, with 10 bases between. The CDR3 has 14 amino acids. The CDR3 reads CASSSQGSGNTIYF. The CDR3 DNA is TGCGCCAGCAGCTCCCAGGGCAGTGGAAACACCATATATTTT. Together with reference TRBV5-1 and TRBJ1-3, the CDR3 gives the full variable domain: KAGVTQTPRYLIKTRGQQVTLSCSPISGHRSVSWYQQTPGQGLQFLFEYFSETQRNKGNFPGRFSGRQFSNSRSEMNVSTLELGDSALYLCASSSQGSGNTIYFGEGSWLTVV.

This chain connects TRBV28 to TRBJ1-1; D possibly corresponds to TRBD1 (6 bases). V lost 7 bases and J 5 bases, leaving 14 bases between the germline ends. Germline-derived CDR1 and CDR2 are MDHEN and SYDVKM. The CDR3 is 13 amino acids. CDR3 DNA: TGTGCCAGCACCGGGGGGCAGAGAACTGAAGCTTTCTTT. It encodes CASTGGQRTEAFF.

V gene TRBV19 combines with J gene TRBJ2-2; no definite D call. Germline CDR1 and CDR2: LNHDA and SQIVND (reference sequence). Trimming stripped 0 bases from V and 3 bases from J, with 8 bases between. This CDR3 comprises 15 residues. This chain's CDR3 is CASSIDNGYTGELFF. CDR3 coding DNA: TGTGCCAGTAGTATAGACAACGGTTACACCGGGGAGCTGTTTTTT.

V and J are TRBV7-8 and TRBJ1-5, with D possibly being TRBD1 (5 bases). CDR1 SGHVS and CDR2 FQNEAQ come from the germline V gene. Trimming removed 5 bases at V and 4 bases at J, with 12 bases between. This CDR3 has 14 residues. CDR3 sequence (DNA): TGTGCCAGCAGCCGTGGGACTTCAAATCAGCCCCAGCATTTT. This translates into CASSRGTSNQPQHF.

The CDR3, as DNA: TGCGCCAGCAGCCAAGTATCCGGCTCACCCCTCCACTTT. The encoded protein is CASSQVSGSPLHF. The chain is built from TRBV4-1 and TRBJ1-6; D remains unclear. V was clipped by 1 base and J by 10 bases, with 8 bases between them. Germline CDR1 MGHRA, CDR2 YSYEKL. This CDR3 is built from 13 residues.